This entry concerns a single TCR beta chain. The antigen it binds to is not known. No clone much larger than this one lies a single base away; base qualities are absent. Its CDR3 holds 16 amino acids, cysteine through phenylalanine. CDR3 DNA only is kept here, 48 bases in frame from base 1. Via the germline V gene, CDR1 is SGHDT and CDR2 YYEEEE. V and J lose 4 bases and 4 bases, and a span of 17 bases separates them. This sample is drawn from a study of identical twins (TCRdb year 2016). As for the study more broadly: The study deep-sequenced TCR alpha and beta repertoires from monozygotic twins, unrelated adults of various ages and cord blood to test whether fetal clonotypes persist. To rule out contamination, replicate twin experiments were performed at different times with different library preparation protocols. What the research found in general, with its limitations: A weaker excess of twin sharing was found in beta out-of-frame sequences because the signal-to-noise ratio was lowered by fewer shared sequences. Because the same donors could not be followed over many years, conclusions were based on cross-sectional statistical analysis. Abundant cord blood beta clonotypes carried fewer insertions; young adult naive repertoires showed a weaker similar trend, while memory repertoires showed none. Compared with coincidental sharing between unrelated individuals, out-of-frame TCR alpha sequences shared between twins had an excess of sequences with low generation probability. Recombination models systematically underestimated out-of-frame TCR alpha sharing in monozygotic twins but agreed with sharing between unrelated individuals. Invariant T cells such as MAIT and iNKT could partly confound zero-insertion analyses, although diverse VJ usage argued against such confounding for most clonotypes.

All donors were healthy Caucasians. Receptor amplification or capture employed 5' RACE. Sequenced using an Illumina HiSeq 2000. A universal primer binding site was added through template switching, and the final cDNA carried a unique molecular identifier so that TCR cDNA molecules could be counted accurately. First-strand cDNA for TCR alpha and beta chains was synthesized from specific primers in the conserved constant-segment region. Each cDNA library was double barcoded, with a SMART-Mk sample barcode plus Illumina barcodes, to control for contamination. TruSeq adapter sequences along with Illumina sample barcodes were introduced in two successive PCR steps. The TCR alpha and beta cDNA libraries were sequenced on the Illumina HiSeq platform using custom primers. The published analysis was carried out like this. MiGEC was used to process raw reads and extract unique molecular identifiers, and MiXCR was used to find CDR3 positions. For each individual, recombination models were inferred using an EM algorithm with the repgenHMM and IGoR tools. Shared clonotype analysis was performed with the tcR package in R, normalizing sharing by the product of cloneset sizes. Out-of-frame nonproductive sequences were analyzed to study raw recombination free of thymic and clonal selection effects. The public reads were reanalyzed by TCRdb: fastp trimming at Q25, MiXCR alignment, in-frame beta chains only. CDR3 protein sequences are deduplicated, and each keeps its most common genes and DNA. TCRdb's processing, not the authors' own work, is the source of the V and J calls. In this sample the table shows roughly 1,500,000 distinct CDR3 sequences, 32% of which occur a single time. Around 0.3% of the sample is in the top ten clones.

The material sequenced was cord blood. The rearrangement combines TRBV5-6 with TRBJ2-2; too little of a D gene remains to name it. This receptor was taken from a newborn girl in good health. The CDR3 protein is CASSLPSHSSTGELFF. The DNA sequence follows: TGTGCCAGCAGCCTCCCTTCACACTCGAGCACCGGGGAGCTGTTTTTT.